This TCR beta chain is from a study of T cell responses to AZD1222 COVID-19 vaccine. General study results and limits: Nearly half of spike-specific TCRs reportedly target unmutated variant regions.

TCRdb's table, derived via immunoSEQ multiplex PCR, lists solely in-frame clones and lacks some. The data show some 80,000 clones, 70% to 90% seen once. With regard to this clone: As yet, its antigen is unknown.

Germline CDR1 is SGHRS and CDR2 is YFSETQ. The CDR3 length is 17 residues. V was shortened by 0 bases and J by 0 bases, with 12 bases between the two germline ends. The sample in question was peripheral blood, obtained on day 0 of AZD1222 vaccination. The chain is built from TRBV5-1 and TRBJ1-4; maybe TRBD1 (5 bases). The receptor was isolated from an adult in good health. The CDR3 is CASSLVGAPATNEKLFF. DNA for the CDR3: TGCGCCAGCAGCTTGGTCGGGGCCCCGGCAACTAATGAAAAACTGTTTTTT.